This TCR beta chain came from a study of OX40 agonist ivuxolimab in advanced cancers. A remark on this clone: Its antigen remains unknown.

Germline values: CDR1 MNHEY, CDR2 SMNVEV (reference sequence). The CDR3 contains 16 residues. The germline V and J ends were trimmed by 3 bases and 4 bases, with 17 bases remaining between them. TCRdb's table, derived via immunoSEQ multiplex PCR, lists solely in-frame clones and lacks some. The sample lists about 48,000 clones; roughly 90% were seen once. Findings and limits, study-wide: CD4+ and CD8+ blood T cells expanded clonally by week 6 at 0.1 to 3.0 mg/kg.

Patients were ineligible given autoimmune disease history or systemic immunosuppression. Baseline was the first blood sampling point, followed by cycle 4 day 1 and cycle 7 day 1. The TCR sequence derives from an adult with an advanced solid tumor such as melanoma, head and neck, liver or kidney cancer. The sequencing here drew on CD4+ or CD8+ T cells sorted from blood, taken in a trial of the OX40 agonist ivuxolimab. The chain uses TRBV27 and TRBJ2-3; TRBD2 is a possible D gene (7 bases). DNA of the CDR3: TGTGCCAGCAGTTTGTTTAGGGGGGGCCGGGCAGATACGCAGTATTTT. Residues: CASSLFRGGRADTQYF.